One sample yielded the 27 T cell receptor beta chains listed below, sequenced in a study of blood T cell repertoires in COVID-19. Produced via immunoSEQ multiplex PCR; TCRdb's table is partial and in-frame only. The sample has 160,000 or so clones, around 84% seen once. Sequencing was done on a sample of peripheral blood. These receptors all come from a man in his forties or fifties with acute or convalescent COVID-19.

The rearrangement links TRBV27 to TRBJ2-1; the match to TRBD2 covers 7 bases. Looked up from germline, CDR1 is MNHEY and CDR2 is SMNVEV (reference sequence). CDR3 length equals 15 residues. Unmatched junction bases numbered 6, after V lost 2 bases and J lost 5 bases. As DNA, the CDR3 is TGTGCCAGCAGTTTAGGGGTAGCGGGCAACAATGAGCAGTTCTTC. Its translation: CASSLGVAGNNEQFF.

Comment on this clone: Other DNA sequences within the sample encode an identical CDR3. The CDR3 protein is CASRLDRGSKGANVLTF. As DNA, the CDR3 is TGTGCCAGCCGACTGGACAGGGGCAGCAAGGGGGCCAACGTCCTGACTTTC. The rearrangement joins TRBV28 to TRBJ2-6; 9 bases are a match to TRBD1. V gave up 8 bases and J gave up 4 bases; unmatched junction bases: 12. Germline V gives CDR1 MDHEN, CDR2 SYDVKM. This CDR3 is 17 amino acids long.

The chain carries TRBV9 and TRBJ2-1; TRBD2 agrees at 10 bases. The germline gives CDR1 SGDLS, CDR2 YYNGEE. The CDR3 contains 15 residues. J was trimmed by 5 bases and V by 1 base; bases with no gene match: 3. The CDR3 sequence: CASSVSGGAHNEQFF. The DNA of the CDR3 is TGTGCCAGCAGCGTAAGCGGGGGGGCTCACAATGAGCAGTTCTTC. Drawing the rest from reference TRBV9 and TRBJ2-1, the complete variable domain is DSGVTQTPKHLITATGQRVTLRCSPRSGDLSVYWYQQSLDQGLQFLIQYYNGEERAKGNILERFSAQQFPDLHSELNLSSLELGDSALYFCASSVSGGAHNEQFFGPGTRLTVL.

The genes are TRBV27 and TRBJ2-7; 10 bases align to TRBD1. Germline CDR1 MNHEY, CDR2 SMNVEV (reference sequence). The junction had 4 bases not matched to a gene; V was cut back by 6 bases and J by 5 bases. The CDR3 sequence is 13 residues long. Here the CDR3 DNA reads TGTGCCAGCAGGCGACAGGGGGCAAACGAGCAGTACTTC. Its protein is CASRRQGANEQYF.

Only one count was recorded for this clone. The gene calls are TRBV28 and TRBJ2-7; tentative D call: TRBD1 (6 bases). The CDR3 is 13 residues long. Germline V gives CDR1 MDHEN, CDR2 SYDVKM. V lost 6 bases, J lost 5 bases, and 14 bases lay in between. The CDR3 sequence is CASREDRFHEQYF. The DNA of the CDR3 is TGTGCCAGCAGAGAAGACAGGTTCCACGAGCAGTACTTC.

This clone occurred a few times. This sample includes further DNA sequences coding for the same CDR3. The V call is TRBV29-1, the J call TRBJ1-1; D is uncertain. V lost 4 bases, J lost 3 bases, and 6 bases lay in between. This CDR3 is 11 amino acids long. The germline V gene encodes CDR1 SQVTM and CDR2 ANQGSEA. This chain's CDR3 is CSVVRDTEAFF. DNA of the CDR3: TGCAGCGTTGTGAGGGACACTGAAGCTTTCTTT.

The V call is TRBV10-2, the J call TRBJ2-5, with TRBD2 matching 10 bases. The CDR3 sequence is 14 residues long. Trimming took 4 bases from V and 2 from J; bases not matched to a gene: 1. Per the germline V gene, CDR1 is WSHSY and CDR2 is SAAADI. CDR3 loop: CASSALAGQETQYF. The CDR3 DNA follows: TGCGCCAGCAGTGCACTAGCGGGGCAAGAGACCCAGTACTTC.

The genes are TRBV21-1 and TRBJ2-7; the table names TRBD2, a call not compared with the DNA. TRBV21-1 is a documented pseudogene. The CDR3 is 17 residues long. The DNA of the CDR3 is TGTGCCAGCCCCAGAGAGGGAGGGGGATTTGGGTCCTACGAGCAGTACTTC. This sequence encodes CASPREGGGFGSYEQYF.

This chain links TRBV5-1 with TRBJ1-5; D ambiguous. Germline assignment: CDR1 SGHRS and CDR2 YFSETQ. V shed 5 bases and J shed 3 bases, with 9 bases lying between them. The CDR3 spans 13 residues. Written as DNA, the CDR3 is TGCGCCAGCAGACTCGACACCAATCAGCCCCAGCATTTT. This encodes CASRLDTNQPQHF.

The chain employs TRBV7-8 and TRBJ2-2, with a weak D call TRBD1 (5 bases). Germline loops: CDR1 SGHVS, CDR2 FQNEAQ. The CDR3 runs 16 residues. V lost 1 base, J lost 0 bases, and 9 bases lay in between. The CDR3 here is CASSLGQGANTGELFF. CDR3 nucleotides: TGTGCCAGCAGCTTAGGGCAGGGCGCGAACACCGGGGAGCTGTTTTTT.

This clone turned up a few times. The V and J genes are TRBV6-5 and TRBJ2-7; 11 bases align to TRBD1. Germline lookup yields CDR1 MNHEY and CDR2 SVGAGI. The CDR3 consists of 14 residues. Losses at the gene ends were 6 bases for V and 8 bases for J; bases not matched to a gene: 9. CDR3 residues: CASRRGTGGKKQYF. In DNA, the CDR3 is TGTGCCAGCAGAAGAGGGACAGGGGGGAAGAAGCAGTACTTC.

This clone was detected once. The chain recombines TRBV2 with TRBJ1-2, with 8 bases identical to TRBD1. Germline V gives CDR1 SNHLY, CDR2 FYNNEI. The CDR3 sequence is 15 residues long. V was pared by 8 bases and J by 7 bases, with 15 bases of the junction left unmatched. CDR3 nucleotide sequence: TGTGCCAGCCTCATGGACCAAGACAGGGGTGGTGGCTACACCTTC. Encoded protein: CASLMDQDRGGGYTF.

The chain employs TRBV2 and TRBJ1-1, with a weak D call TRBD1 (6 bases). Between the trimmed V and J ends, which lost 6 bases and 4 bases, there was a span of 12 bases. The CDR3 totals 13 residues. Germline values: CDR1 SNHLY, CDR2 FYNNEI. The CDR3 here is CASRSGELTEAFF. DNA of the CDR3: TGTGCCAGCAGATCAGGGGAACTCACTGAAGCTTTCTTT.

Here the CDR3 DNA reads TGTGCCAGCAGTGTCCAGGGGACGGACTATGGCTACACCTTC. Translation: CASSVQGTDYGYTF. This rearrangement joins TRBV2 to TRBJ1-2; possibly TRBD1 for D (6 bases). Germline V gives CDR1 SNHLY, CDR2 FYNNEI. Trimming stripped 4 bases from V and 3 bases from J, with 12 bases between. The CDR3 has 14 amino acids.

This sequence joins TRBV30 and TRBJ1-2; D possibly corresponds to TRBD1 (6 bases). Trimming stripped 7 bases from V and 1 base from J, with 16 bases between. This CDR3 region has 14 residues. Germline V gene lookup returns CDR1 GTSNPN and CDR2 SVGIG (reference sequence). The CDR3, as DNA: TGTGCCTTGCCGGGGGGGCCGTTTAACTATGGCTACACCTTC. Amino acid sequence: CALPGGPFNYGYTF. Combining the CDR3 with reference TRBV30 and TRBJ1-2 gives the whole variable domain SQTIHQWPATLVQPVGSPLSLECTVEGTSNPNLYWYRQAAGRGLQLLFYSVGIGQISSEVPQNLSASRPQDRQFILSSKKLLLSDSGFYLCALPGGPFNYGYTFGSGTRLTVV.

V and J are TRBV9 and TRBJ1-3, with 7 bases identical to TRBD1. J gave up 9 bases and V 3 bases, and 15 bases lay outside the gene matches. CDR3 length: 16 residues. From germline, CDR1 is SGDLS and CDR2 YYNGEE. CDR3 bases: TGTGCCAGCAGCGGTGGACAGGCCCCGGGCTGGGGCACCATATATTTT. The encoded protein is CASSGGQAPGWGTIYF.

The chain employs TRBV7-8 and TRBJ1-2, with no clear D. The CDR3 consists of 16 residues. The germline V gene has CDR1 SGHVS and CDR2 FQNEAQ. V gave up 1 base and J gave up 0 bases, with 12 bases separating them. The CDR3 loop reads CASSLGPGSANYGYTF. CDR3 sequence (DNA): TGTGCCAGCAGCTTAGGTCCAGGCTCAGCTAACTATGGCTACACCTTC.

The chain employs TRBV5-4 and TRBJ2-1, with D hard to call. The CDR3 runs 13 residues. Germline CDR1 and CDR2: SGHNT and YYREEE (reference sequence). V lost 2 bases, J lost 7 bases, and 10 bases lay in between. As DNA, the CDR3 is TGTGCCAGCAGCTTTGTAGGAGTAAATGAGCAGTTCTTC. It specifies CASSFVGVNEQFF.

The genes are TRBV24-1 and TRBJ2-1; D might be TRBD2 (6 bases). The V gene's germline CDR1 is KGHDR and CDR2 SFDVKD. CDR3 length: 15 residues. With 3 bases removed from V and 5 bases from J, the gap between germline ends came to 13 bases. The CDR3 DNA reads as TGTGCCACCAGTGATATGGGGGGAAGGGACAATGAGCAGTTCTTC. Residues: CATSDMGGRDNEQFF.

The chain links TRBV30 to TRBJ1-2, with D possibly matching TRBD1 (6 bases). CDR1 GTSNPN and CDR2 SVGIG come from the germline V gene (reference sequence). V was trimmed by 0 bases and J by 11 bases, leaving 13 bases between them. The CDR3 loop spans 12 amino acids. The CDR3 loop reads CAWSVPRGRYTF. The CDR3 DNA sequence: TGTGCCTGGAGTGTACCCAGGGGCAGGTACACCTTC.

This chain links TRBV9 with TRBJ1-2; unclear D gene. V lost 1 base and J lost 4, with 8 bases in between. Germline values: CDR1 SGDLS, CDR2 YYNGEE. The CDR3 runs 13 residues. The CDR3 nucleotides are TGTGCCAGCAGCGTAACAGCCCTCTATGGCTACACCTTC. Its translation is CASSVTALYGYTF.

The count of this clone is one. The V gene is TRBV7-9, the J gene TRBJ1-1, with D uncertain. Germline assignment: CDR1 SEHNR and CDR2 FQNEAQ (reference sequence). The CDR3 extends over 13 amino acids. Trimming removed 0 bases from V and 1 base from J, with 3 bases in between. CDR3 region: CASSLAGNTEAFF. The DNA of the CDR3 is TGTGCCAGCAGCTTAGCCGGGAACACTGAAGCTTTCTTT.

This clone turned up a few times. The rearrangement joins TRBV6-5 to TRBJ1-5, with a possible D match to TRBD1 (5 bases). Germline CDR1 is MNHEY and CDR2 is SVGAGI. The CDR3 consists of 13 residues. V gave up 6 bases and J gave up 5 bases, with 11 bases separating them. The CDR3 DNA follows: TGTGCCAGCAGCGGCGACAGAGATCAGCCCCAGCATTTT. This sequence encodes CASSGDRDQPQHF.

This chain connects TRBV7-9 to TRBJ2-5, with 8 bases lining up with TRBD1. This CDR3 comprises 14 residues. Germline CDR1 SEHNR, CDR2 FQNEAQ (reference sequence). Trimming took 4 bases from V and 2 from J; bases not matched to a gene: 3. CDR3 DNA sequence: TGTGCCAGCAGCTCGACAGGGGAACAAGAGACCCAGTACTTC. Protein sequence: CASSSTGEQETQYF.

This chain links TRBV5-4 with TRBJ2-5; possible D gene TRBD1, 5 bases. The CDR3 loop spans 14 amino acids. Trimming pared 0 bases from V and 2 bases from J, leaving 8 bases between. Germline CDR1 and CDR2: SGHNT and YYREEE (reference sequence). The CDR3 protein is CASSLADTQETQYF. Written as DNA, the CDR3 is TGTGCCAGCAGCTTGGCGGACACACAAGAGACCCAGTACTTC.

The chain combines TRBV28 with TRBJ2-5, with D uncertain. The germline V gene has CDR1 MDHEN and CDR2 SYDVKM. The V and J ends lost 3 bases and 5 bases respectively, with 10 bases between them. The CDR3 runs 13 residues. The CDR3: CASSFGAFETQYF. The DNA of the CDR3 is TGTGCCAGCAGTTTCGGAGCTTTTGAGACCCAGTACTTC. The full variable domain, with the rest looked up from reference TRBV28 and TRBJ2-5, is DVKVTQSSRYLVKRTGEKVFLECVQDMDHENMFWYRQDPGLGLRLIYFSYDVKMKEKGDIPEGYSVSREKKERFSLILESASTNQTSMYLCASSFGAFETQYFGPGTRLLVL.

This clone was picked up one time. The chain employs TRBV24-1 and TRBJ1-1, with TRBD1 matching over 12 bases. CDR1 is KGHDR, CDR2 SFDVKD, per germline. Trimming took 4 bases from V and 5 from J; bases not matched to a gene: 4. The CDR3 loop spans 15 amino acids. DNA for the CDR3: TGTGCCACCAGTGAGGGGGACAGGGGGCATACTGAAGCTTTCTTT. The encoded protein is CATSEGDRGHTEAFF.